The next 30 T cell receptor beta chains were all read from a single sample in a study of blood T cell repertoires in COVID-19. Profiled with immunoSEQ multiplex PCR; TCRdb holds only in-frame clones, not every one. The table records some 250,000 clones, around 84% of them present only once. The sample was peripheral blood. The receptor source for this set is a woman in her 70s with active or convalescent COVID-19.

J is TRBJ1-5 and V is TRBV7-2; D unresolved. V lost 0 bases to trimming and J lost 7 bases, with 7 bases between them. The CDR3 covers 13 residues. Germline V gene sequence: CDR1 SGHTA, CDR2 FQGNSA. For the CDR3, the DNA is TGTGCCAGCAGCTTAGCCCAAACACAGCCCCAGCATTTT. This sequence encodes CASSLAQTQPQHF. The variable domain in full, completed from reference TRBV7-2 and TRBJ1-5, reads GAGVSQSPSNKVTEKGKDVELRCDPISGHTALYWYRQSLGQGLEFLIYFQGNSAPDKSGLPSDRFSAERTGGSVSTLTIQRTQQEDSAVYLCASSLAQTQPQHFGDGTRLSIL.

The rearrangement uses TRBV5-1 and TRBJ1-3, with 7 bases identical to TRBD1. Trimming took 4 bases from V and 2 from J; bases not matched to a gene: 18. The CDR3 contains 19 residues. Germline-derived CDR1 and CDR2 are SGHRS and YFSETQ. The DNA of the CDR3 is TGCGCCAGCAGCAGGATGGGGAACAGGGGAGCTGGGACTGGAAACACCATATATTTT. Its translation is CASSRMGNRGAGTGNTIYF.

V and J are TRBV24-1 and TRBJ2-3; TRBD1 agrees at 8 bases. CDR3 length equals 16 residues. Germline CDR1 is KGHDR and CDR2 is SFDVKD. Losses at the gene ends were 4 bases for V and 4 bases for J; bases not matched to a gene: 9. CDR3 DNA sequence: TGTGCCACCAGTGACCCCGGGACAGGTCATCCAGATACGCAGTATTTT. Translation gives CATSDPGTGHPDTQYF.

The chain couples TRBV11-2 to TRBJ2-3; D is possibly TRBD2 (5 bases). Germline CDR1 SGHAT, CDR2 FQNNGV. Trimming left V 1 base short and J 7 bases short, with 9 bases between. The CDR3 contains 13 residues. CDR3 amino acids: CASSLGREYTQYF. The CDR3 DNA follows: TGTGCCAGCAGCTTAGGAAGGGAGTATACGCAGTATTTT.

CDR3: CASRRGSHIEQFF. CDR3 nucleotides: TGTGCCAGCAGGAGGGGGAGCCACATTGAGCAGTTCTTC. V and J are TRBV6-6 and TRBJ2-1; a possible D gene is TRBD1 (6 bases). Trimming took 6 bases from V and 9 from J, leaving 15 bases between them. Germline-derived CDR1 and CDR2 are MNHNY and SVGAGI (reference sequence). The CDR3 is 13 residues long.

The gene calls are TRBV5-1 and TRBJ2-2, with TRBD1 matching 7 bases. The junction had 2 bases not matched to a gene; V was cut back by 7 bases and J by 2 bases. The germline gives CDR1 SGHRS, CDR2 YFSETQ. The CDR3 runs to 13 residues. The CDR3 DNA sequence: TGCGCCAGCCGGGACAGAAACACCGGGGAGCTGTTTTTT. It codes for CASRDRNTGELFF.

The CDR3 region has the DNA TGTGCCAGCACCCATATTACAGGGGGCGACTATGGCTACACCTTC. It translates to CASTHITGGDYGYTF. The J gene is TRBJ1-2, the V gene TRBV5-6, with 9 bases matching TRBD1. There are 15 residues in the CDR3. The germline gives CDR1 SGHDT, CDR2 YYEEEE. Losses at the gene ends were 6 bases for V and 3 bases for J; bases not matched to a gene: 9.

The chain carries TRBV5-1 and TRBJ2-2; the D is unclear. V gave up 4 bases and J gave up 6 bases, with 13 bases separating them. The V gene's germline CDR1 is SGHRS and CDR2 YFSETQ. The CDR3 sequence is 14 residues long. The CDR3 sequence: CASSRLGSPGELFF. CDR3 DNA: TGCGCCAGCAGCCGGCTGGGTAGCCCCGGGGAGCTGTTTTTT.

CDR3 protein: CASSLPTGSNEKLFF. The CDR3 nucleotides are TGTGCCAGCAGCCTTCCGACTGGGTCTAATGAAAAACTGTTTTTT. The V and J genes are TRBV5-6 and TRBJ1-4, with D unclear. Deletions cut 4 bases from V and 3 bases from J, with 13 bases between. The length of the CDR3 is 15 residues. In germline, CDR1 is SGHDT, CDR2 YYEEEE.

The table lists this clone with a count of one. The gene calls are TRBV4-3 and TRBJ2-6; D gene unclear. CDR3 size: 18 residues. Germline V lookup: CDR1 LGHNA, CDR2 YSLEER. V gave up 1 base and J gave up 0 bases, with 13 bases separating them. The CDR3 nucleotides read TGCGCCAGCAGCCAAGGGAACAGTCCAATCTCTGGGGCCAACGTCCTGACTTTC. Its protein product is CASSQGNSPISGANVLTF.

This chain joins TRBV6-6 and TRBJ1-6; no reliable D call. The CDR3 contains 16 residues. From germline, CDR1 is MNHNY and CDR2 SVGAGI (reference sequence). V shed 0 bases and J shed 12 bases, with 18 bases lying between them. The CDR3: CASSYSREPRTIPLHF. CDR3 sequence (DNA): TGTGCCAGCAGTTACTCGAGGGAGCCCCGCACCATACCCCTCCACTTT.

The chain recombines TRBV15 with TRBJ1-2; no reliable D call. This CDR3 has 13 residues. V lost 3 bases and J 8 bases, leaving 13 bases between the germline ends. In germline, CDR1 is LNHNV, CDR2 YYDKDF (reference sequence). CDR3 loop: CATSRPDFGGYTF. The CDR3, as DNA: TGTGCCACCAGCAGGCCCGACTTTGGGGGCTACACCTTC.

Only a few counts were recorded for this clone. The rearrangement links TRBV6-5 to TRBJ1-2; 7 bases line up with TRBD1. Germline CDR1 MNHEY, CDR2 SVGAGI. Losses at the gene ends were 6 bases for V and 7 bases for J; bases not matched to a gene: 5. The CDR3 is made up of 12 amino acids. The CDR3 loop reads CASRKGAGGYTF. The CDR3 DNA follows: TGTGCCAGCAGAAAGGGGGCGGGTGGCTACACCTTC.

This chain links TRBV6-2 or TRBV6-3 with TRBJ2-7; the match to TRBD1 covers 7 bases. Germline CDR1 is MNHEY and CDR2 is SVGEGT. This CDR3 contains 14 residues. The J segment lost 5 bases and the V segment lost 5 bases, leaving 9 bases of the junction unmatched. CDR3 residues: CASSPDREVHEQYF. CDR3 DNA sequence: TGTGCCAGCAGTCCAGACAGGGAAGTCCACGAGCAGTACTTC.

This rearrangement joins TRBV7-2 to TRBJ1-5, with 7 bases fitting TRBD1. The CDR3 extends over 15 amino acids. The germline gives CDR1 SGHTA, CDR2 FQGNSA. V dropped 5 bases and J dropped 5; count of bases not matched to a gene: 9. The CDR3: CASSSDRAGYQPQHF. The CDR3 nucleotides are TGTGCCAGCAGCAGTGACAGGGCGGGTTATCAGCCCCAGCATTTT. Drawing the rest from reference TRBV7-2 and TRBJ1-5, the complete variable domain is GAGVSQSPSNKVTEKGKDVELRCDPISGHTALYWYRQSLGQGLEFLIYFQGNSAPDKSGLPSDRFSAERTGGSVSTLTIQRTQQEDSAVYLCASSSDRAGYQPQHFGDGTRLSIL.

The CDR3 is CASSSSSLAVSYNEQFF. The CDR3 coding sequence is TGTGCCAGCAGTTCTTCCTCGCTAGCTGTCTCCTACAATGAGCAGTTCTTC. The chain is built from TRBV6-2 or TRBV6-3 and TRBJ2-1; D perhaps matches TRBD2 (5 bases). The CDR3 spans 17 residues. V was pared by 4 bases and J by 0 bases, with 16 bases between. Germline V gene lookup returns CDR1 MNHEY and CDR2 SVGEGT.

This clone was seen a few times. V gene TRBV18 combines with J gene TRBJ1-1; D is undetermined. The germline CDR1 and CDR2 sequences are KGHSH and LQKENI. This CDR3 is 13 amino acids long. The V and J ends lost 8 bases and 0 bases respectively, with 10 bases between them. The CDR3 loop is CASGWGVNTEAFF. The DNA of the CDR3 is TGTGCCAGCGGGTGGGGAGTGAACACTGAAGCTTTCTTT.

The chain couples TRBV27 to TRBJ2-2; D remains unclear. Per germline, CDR1 MNHEY and CDR2 SMNVEV (reference sequence). Between the trimmed V and J ends, which lost 6 bases and 0 bases, there was a span of 5 bases. CDR3 length equals 13 residues. This CDR3 is CASRPANTGELFF. DNA for the CDR3: TGTGCCAGCAGGCCAGCGAACACCGGGGAGCTGTTTTTT.

The V and J genes are TRBV2 and TRBJ2-2, with TRBD1 matching 9 bases. The CDR3 spans 14 residues. J was trimmed by 6 bases and V by 9 bases; bases with no gene match: 8. The germline V gene encodes CDR1 SNHLY and CDR2 FYNNEI. The CDR3 is CASGTGQDSGELFF. CDR3 DNA: TGTGCCAGTGGGACAGGGCAAGATTCCGGGGAGCTGTTTTTT.

The genes are TRBV2 and TRBJ2-7; D is ambiguous. The length of the CDR3 is 11 residues. The germline CDR1 and CDR2 sequences are SNHLY and FYNNEI. V was trimmed by 5 bases and J by 3 bases, leaving 5 bases between them. Here the CDR3 DNA reads TGTGCCAGCAGTACCAGCTACGAGCAGTACTTC. This translates into CASSTSYEQYF.

V gene TRBV10-1 combines with J gene TRBJ2-4; D is ambiguous. CDR3 size: 15 residues. Germline V gene sequence: CDR1 WNHNN, CDR2 SYGVQD (reference sequence). Trimming stripped 4 bases from V and 5 bases from J, with 15 bases between. CDR3 coding DNA: TGCGCCAGCAGTGGAGCCCCCCTTGGAGAAAACATTCAGTACTTC. This sequence encodes CASSGAPLGENIQYF.

J is TRBJ2-1 and V is TRBV2; D unclear. Germline-derived CDR1 and CDR2 are SNHLY and FYNNEI. The CDR3 extends over 15 amino acids. V was pared by 4 bases and J by 0 bases, with 10 bases between. CDR3 residues: CASSVESSSYNEQFF. CDR3 bases: TGTGCCAGCAGTGTAGAGTCTTCCTCCTACAATGAGCAGTTCTTC. Combining the CDR3 with reference TRBV2 and TRBJ2-1 gives the whole variable domain EPEVTQTPSHQVTQMGQEVILRCVPISNHLYFYWYRQILGQKVEFLVSFYNNEISEKSEIFDDQFSVERPDGSNFTLKIRSTKLEDSAMYFCASSVESSSYNEQFFGPGTRLTVL.

The V call is TRBV27, the J call TRBJ1-1; 9 nucleotides agree with TRBD1. V was pared by 4 bases and J by 10 bases, with 13 bases of the junction left unmatched. CDR1 and CDR2 (germline): MNHEY, SMNVEV (reference sequence). The CDR3 totals 15 residues. The CDR3 reads CASSSMGQGRFRAFF. The CDR3 DNA sequence: TGTGCCAGCAGTTCCATGGGACAGGGAAGATTTAGAGCTTTCTTT.

The chain combines TRBV3-1 (or the pseudogene TRBV3-2) with TRBJ2-7; 8 nucleotides align to TRBD2. Trimming at V came to 1 base and at J to 3 bases, leaving 5 bases not matched to a gene. The length of the CDR3 is 15 residues. Germline CDR1 LGHDT, CDR2 YNNKEL (reference sequence). The CDR3 region is CASSQGGTSLYEQYF. DNA of the CDR3: TGTGCCAGCAGCCAAGGAGGGACTAGTCTCTACGAGCAGTACTTC.

This clone has more than one count but fewer than ten. The chain couples TRBV7-8 to TRBJ1-5; perhaps TRBD1 as D (6 bases). This CDR3 is 17 amino acids long. The germline gives CDR1 SGHVS, CDR2 FQNEAQ. Trimming removed 1 base from V and 2 bases from J, with 15 bases in between. The CDR3 DNA is TGTGCCAGCAGCTTAGGTGTAGGGGCAGGGGGCAATCAGCCCCAGCATTTT. Amino acid sequence: CASSLGVGAGGNQPQHF.

V and J are TRBV7-9 and TRBJ2-7, with D perhaps matching TRBD1 (7 bases). Germline V gene data show CDR1 as SEHNR and CDR2 as FQNEAQ (reference sequence). The CDR3 is 12 amino acids. V was pared by 5 bases and J by 4 bases, with 9 bases between. This CDR3 is CASSAGGYEQYF. The CDR3 coding sequence is TGTGCCAGCAGCGCAGGGGGGTACGAGCAGTACTTC.

The chain has TRBV6-5 and TRBJ1-2, with 7 bases matching TRBD1. The CDR3 extends over 15 amino acids. J was trimmed by 4 bases and V by 6 bases; bases with no gene match: 11. Germline V CDR1 and CDR2: MNHEY, SVGAGI. CDR3 sequence reads: CASRGRQGGIYGYTF. Here the CDR3 DNA reads TGTGCCAGCAGGGGGCGACAGGGAGGAATCTATGGCTACACCTTC.

V is TRBV4-1 and J is TRBJ2-2, with D perhaps matching TRBD1 (5 bases). V lost 0 bases and J lost 3, with 8 bases in between. CDR3 length equals 15 residues. Germline V lookup: CDR1 MGHRA, CDR2 YSYEKL. The CDR3 protein is CASSQEDSDTGELFF. CDR3 DNA: TGCGCCAGCAGCCAAGAAGACAGCGACACCGGGGAGCTGTTTTTT.

The rearrangement joins TRBV5-1 to TRBJ1-1, with D maybe TRBD1 (6 bases). This CDR3 is built from 15 residues. Germline CDR1 is SGHRS and CDR2 is YFSETQ. Trimming left V 0 bases short and J 1 base short, with 10 bases between. The CDR3 bases are TGCGCCAGCAGCTTGGAGCTGACAGGGAACACTGAAGCTTTCTTT. This translates into CASSLELTGNTEAFF. Drawing the rest from reference TRBV5-1 and TRBJ1-1, the complete variable domain is KAGVTQTPRYLIKTRGQQVTLSCSPISGHRSVSWYQQTPGQGLQFLFEYFSETQRNKGNFPGRFSGRQFSNSRSEMNVSTLELGDSALYLCASSLELTGNTEAFFGQGTRLTVV.

V is TRBV6-5 and J is TRBJ1-2, with a tentative D call TRBD1 (5 bases). Per the germline V gene, CDR1 is MNHEY and CDR2 is SVGAGI. This CDR3 comprises 13 residues. The V gene lost 6 bases and the J gene lost 6 bases, with 14 bases spanning the gap. CDR3 DNA: TGTGCCAGCAGCGACAGTAGATATCATGGCTACACCTTC. This sequence encodes CASSDSRYHGYTF.